A selection of T cell receptor beta chains follows, all from one sample in a study of blood T cell repertoires in COVID-19. The table came from immunoSEQ multiplex PCR; TCRdb's copy has only in-frame clones and leaves some out. Among a few hundred thousand clones, under 90% were seen once, and the ten largest hold 18%. Sequenced material: peripheral blood. The receptors originated from a woman older than 75 with active or convalescent COVID-19. Each CDR3 is given with its conserved first and last residue. D genes are given only for firm matches. A row's size may be missing; if present it is once, few, many or a size class.

j_call: TRBJ1-5; d_call: TRBD1; clone_size: few; v_call: TRBV5-1; cdr3_aa: CASSEGTDTNQPQHF; cdr3_nt: TGCGCCAGCAGCGAGGGGACAGACACCAATCAGCCCCAGCATTTT
j_call: TRBJ1-1; d_call: NA; clone_size: NA; v_call: TRBV25-1; cdr3_aa: CASSERGRNTEAFF; cdr3_nt: TGTGCCAGCAGTGAGAGGGGGAGGAACACTGAAGCTTTCTTT
j_call: TRBJ2-7; d_call: NA; clone_size: NA; v_call: TRBV6-6; cdr3_aa: CASSTGYQQYF; cdr3_nt: TGTGCCAGCAGTACAGGGTATCAGCAGTACTTC
j_call: TRBJ1-5; d_call: TRBD1; clone_size: NA; v_call: TRBV30; cdr3_aa: CAWSLRTGGAGQPQHF; cdr3_nt: TGTGCCTGGAGTCTCCGGACAGGGGGTGCGGGGCAGCCCCAGCATTTT
j_call: TRBJ1-1; d_call: TRBD1; clone_size: NA; v_call: TRBV9; cdr3_aa: CASSPDPGTGLTEAFF; cdr3_nt: TGTGCCAGCAGCCCGGACCCCGGGACAGGGCTCACTGAAGCTTTCTTT
j_call: TRBJ1-2; d_call: TRBD1; clone_size: NA; v_call: TRBV5-6; cdr3_aa: CASSPGDRTYGYTF; cdr3_nt: TGTGCCAGCAGCCCCGGGGACAGGACCTATGGCTACACCTTC
j_call: TRBJ2-3; d_call: NA; clone_size: NA; v_call: TRBV6-2/TRBV6-3; cdr3_aa: CASSGTVRDTQYF; cdr3_nt: TGTGCCAGCAGTGGGACTGTCCGGGATACGCAGTATTTT
j_call: TRBJ1-6; d_call: NA; clone_size: NA; v_call: TRBV27; cdr3_aa: CASTLGANSPLHF; cdr3_nt: TGTGCCAGCACACTGGGGGCAAATTCACCCCTCCACTTT
j_call: TRBJ2-7; d_call: TRBD2; clone_size: NA; v_call: TRBV6-6; cdr3_aa: CASSYSSGLGPYEQYF; cdr3_nt: TGTGCCAGCAGTTACTCCTCGGGACTAGGCCCATACGAGCAGTACTTC
j_call: TRBJ2-3; d_call: TRBD2; clone_size: few; v_call: TRBV7-2; cdr3_aa: CASSPSGQPTDTQYF; cdr3_nt: TGTGCCAGCAGCCCTAGCGGTCAGCCCACAGATACGCAGTATTTT
j_call: TRBJ1-6; d_call: NA; clone_size: NA; v_call: TRBV27; cdr3_aa: CASSLEALGGSPLHF; cdr3_nt: TGTGCCAGCAGTTTAGAGGCACTTGGAGGTTCACCCCTCCACTTT
j_call: TRBJ2-3; d_call: NA; clone_size: NA; v_call: TRBV6-2/TRBV6-3; cdr3_aa: CASSYSKGRGRSGTDTQYF; cdr3_nt: TGTGCCAGCAGTTACTCGAAGGGCAGGGGCCGGTCGGGCACAGATACGCAGTATTTT
j_call: TRBJ2-7; d_call: NA; clone_size: NA; v_call: TRBV19; cdr3_aa: CAPRGGSSYEQYF; cdr3_nt: TGTGCCCCGAGGGGGGGGAGCTCCTACGAGCAGTACTTC
j_call: TRBJ1-1; d_call: NA; clone_size: NA; v_call: TRBV20-1; cdr3_aa: CSARLGSEAFF; cdr3_nt: TGCAGTGCTAGGTTGGGCAGTGAAGCTTTCTTT
j_call: TRBJ1-1; d_call: NA; clone_size: once; v_call: TRBV19; cdr3_aa: CASSIPMNTEAFF; cdr3_nt: TGTGCCAGTAGTATCCCCATGAACACTGAAGCTTTCTTT
j_call: TRBJ2-3; d_call: TRBD2; clone_size: NA; v_call: TRBV28; cdr3_aa: CASSLSQRGYTQYF; cdr3_nt: TGTGCCAGCAGTTTATCACAGCGGGGGTATACGCAGTATTTT
j_call: TRBJ2-7; d_call: NA; clone_size: NA; v_call: TRBV27; cdr3_aa: CASSLSIGGAGGKSYEQYF; cdr3_nt: TGTGCCAGCAGTTTATCGATTGGGGGGGCAGGGGGCAAATCCTACGAGCAGTACTTC
j_call: TRBJ1-5; d_call: TRBD1; clone_size: NA; v_call: TRBV6-1; cdr3_aa: CASSETKGSRDRLFQPQHF; cdr3_nt: TGTGCCAGCAGTGAGACGAAAGGGAGCCGGGACAGGTTGTTTCAGCCCCAGCATTTT
j_call: TRBJ2-3; d_call: TRBD2; clone_size: NA; v_call: TRBV29-1; cdr3_aa: CSVAPLAVSTDTQYF; cdr3_nt: TGCAGCGTTGCACCACTAGCGGTTAGCACAGATACGCAGTATTTT
j_call: TRBJ1-2; d_call: TRBD1; clone_size: NA; v_call: TRBV5-4; cdr3_aa: CASSPDRGLGYGYTF; cdr3_nt: TGTGCCAGCAGCCCCGACAGGGGGCTTGGGTATGGCTACACCTTC
j_call: TRBJ2-7; d_call: NA; clone_size: few; v_call: TRBV15; cdr3_aa: CATSTGTEQYF; cdr3_nt: TGTGCCACCAGTACAGGGACCGAGCAGTACTTC
j_call: TRBJ2-4; d_call: NA; clone_size: NA; v_call: TRBV7-9; cdr3_aa: CASSLAVASLGNIQYF; cdr3_nt: TGTGCCAGCAGCTTAGCGGTTGCTAGCTTGGGAAACATTCAGTACTTC
j_call: TRBJ2-1; d_call: TRBD1; clone_size: NA; v_call: TRBV6-2/TRBV6-3; cdr3_aa: CASSYRGRSHEQFF; cdr3_nt: TGTGCCAGCAGTTACAGGGGGCGCAGCCATGAGCAGTTCTTC
j_call: TRBJ2-5; d_call: NA; clone_size: NA; v_call: TRBV2; cdr3_aa: CASRRTLQETQYF; cdr3_nt: TGTGCCAGCAGGCGGACACTTCAAGAGACCCAGTACTTC
j_call: TRBJ1-1; d_call: TRBD1; clone_size: NA; v_call: TRBV7-2; cdr3_aa: CASSLVGGGRTEAFF; cdr3_nt: TGTGCCAGCAGCTTAGTAGGAGGGGGCAGGACTGAAGCTTTCTTT
j_call: TRBJ2-7; d_call: NA; clone_size: NA; v_call: TRBV6-5; cdr3_aa: CASLNSNRDEKEQYF; cdr3_nt: TGTGCCAGCCTCAACTCGAACAGGGACGAAAAGGAGCAGTACTTC
j_call: TRBJ2-7; d_call: TRBD2; clone_size: NA; v_call: TRBV5-6; cdr3_aa: CASSRMGTSGSAEQYF; cdr3_nt: TGTGCCAGCAGCCGGATGGGGACTAGCGGGAGTGCCGAGCAGTACTTC
j_call: TRBJ2-2; d_call: NA; clone_size: NA; v_call: TRBV19; cdr3_aa: CASRGTTNTGELFF; cdr3_nt: TGTGCCAGTAGGGGGACAACGAACACCGGGGAGCTGTTTTTT
j_call: TRBJ2-3; d_call: TRBD2; clone_size: NA; v_call: TRBV7-3; cdr3_aa: CASSLGLAGVTDTQYF; cdr3_nt: TGTGCCAGCAGCTTGGGACTAGCGGGGGTCACAGATACGCAGTATTTT
j_call: TRBJ1-2; d_call: TRBD1; clone_size: once; v_call: TRBV9; cdr3_aa: CASSGQSLYRGGYTF; cdr3_nt: TGTGCCAGCAGCGGACAGTCCCTATACAGGGGTGGCTACACCTTC
j_call: TRBJ1-1; d_call: TRBD1; clone_size: few; v_call: TRBV28; cdr3_aa: CASSRGRVTEAFF; cdr3_nt: TGTGCCAGCAGCAGGGGGCGCGTCACTGAAGCTTTCTTT
j_call: TRBJ2-7; d_call: TRBD2; clone_size: NA; v_call: TRBV7-6; cdr3_aa: CASSPEVGGTYEQYF; cdr3_nt: TGTGCCAGCAGCCCGGAAGTGGGAGGGACCTACGAGCAGTACTTC